These 29 T cell receptor beta chains were sequenced from one sample in a study of blood T cell repertoires in COVID-19. Assay: immunoSEQ multiplex PCR; the TCRdb copy retains only in-frame clones and omits some. This repertoire shows about 410,000 clones, roughly 88% found once; its top ten account for more than 1.4%. Material for sequencing was peripheral blood. Receptor source: a woman in her twenties or thirties with active or convalescent COVID-19.

The gene calls are TRBV7-9 and TRBJ2-3; D uncertain. V dropped 1 base and J dropped 0 bases, with 11 bases sitting between them. CDR1 and CDR2 from the germline V gene are SEHNR and FQNEAQ (reference sequence). CDR3 length: 16 amino acids. CDR3: CASSLEAGTSTDTQYF. The CDR3 coding sequence is TGTGCCAGCAGCTTAGAGGCAGGAACTAGCACAGATACGCAGTATTTT.

The chain links TRBV19 to TRBJ1-4; D perhaps matches TRBD1 (5 bases). Germline values: CDR1 LNHDA, CDR2 SQIVND (reference sequence). Trimming cost V 3 bases and J 8 bases, with 16 bases left between them. This CDR3 has 15 residues. The CDR3 DNA follows: TGTGCCAGTAGTATCGCCCGGGGGATGTCCGAAAAACTGTTTTTT. It yields the protein CASSIARGMSEKLFF.

The chain is built from TRBV10-3 and TRBJ2-1, with 10 positions matching TRBD2. V lost 2 bases to trimming and J lost 7 bases; unmatched junction nucleotides: 14. Germline CDR1 and CDR2: ENHRY and SYGVKD. This CDR3 is 18 amino acids long. The CDR3 DNA is TGTGCCATCAGTGAGCGGGTGGCTAGCGGGAGTTATGATAATGAGCAGTTCTTC. Translating it yields CAISERVASGSYDNEQFF.

The chain carries TRBV5-8 and TRBJ2-1; 7 bases align to TRBD2. The CDR3 contains 15 residues. Losses at the gene ends were 4 bases for V and 5 bases for J; bases not matched to a gene: 9. Germline loops: CDR1 SGHTS, CDR2 YDEGEE. In DNA form, the CDR3 reads TGTGCCAGCAGCGCCACGGGGGGTGGAAACAATGAGCAGTTCTTC. It specifies CASSATGGGNNEQFF.

The V call is TRBV18, the J call TRBJ1-1, with D possibly being TRBD1 (6 bases). The CDR3 runs to 15 residues. Per the germline V gene, CDR1 is KGHSH and CDR2 is LQKENI. Trimming left V 4 bases short and J 0 bases short, with 12 bases between. CDR3 amino acids: CASSLEQGMNTEAFF. DNA for the CDR3: TGTGCCAGCTCACTAGAACAGGGTATGAACACTGAAGCTTTCTTT.

The chain couples TRBV11-2 to TRBJ2-2; D gene ambiguous. The CDR3 extends over 15 amino acids. In germline, CDR1 is SGHAT, CDR2 FQNNGV. Trimming left V 3 bases short and J 4 bases short, with 12 bases between. For the CDR3, the DNA is TGTGCCAGCAGCTTCTTATCCGTTCCCACCGGGGAGCTGTTTTTT. Residues: CASSFLSVPTGELFF.

The chain carries TRBV5-5 and TRBJ2-1; 8 bases align to TRBD2. The CDR3 sequence is 16 residues long. Germline V gene sequence: CDR1 SGHKS, CDR2 YYEKEE (reference sequence). Losses at the gene ends were 3 bases for V and 0 bases for J; bases not matched to a gene: 5. CDR3 protein: CASSSLSGTSYNEQFF. The CDR3, as DNA: TGTGCCAGCAGCTCCCTTAGCGGGACCTCCTACAATGAGCAGTTCTTC.

This chain links TRBV5-8 with TRBJ2-5; 11 bases agree with TRBD2. The CDR3 covers 15 residues. The germline V gene encodes CDR1 SGHTS and CDR2 YDEGEE. J lost 4 bases, V lost 9 bases, and 11 bases had no gene match. Here the CDR3 reads CAISGRASFLETQYF. The CDR3 region has the DNA TGTGCCATTAGCGGGAGGGCCTCTTTTCTAGAGACCCAGTACTTC.

This clone was counted a single time. This rearrangement joins TRBV4-1 to TRBJ2-3; 7 positions match TRBD2. V dropped 4 bases and J dropped 3; count of bases not matched to a gene: 1. The CDR3 extends over 13 amino acids. The germline gives CDR1 MGHRA, CDR2 YSYEKL. CDR3 residues: CASSRGGTDTQYF. The CDR3 DNA sequence: TGCGCCAGCAGCCGCGGGGGTACAGATACGCAGTATTTT.

The genes are TRBV19 and TRBJ1-1, with 7 bases that match TRBD1. Germline trimming cut 3 bases from V and 1 base from J; bases unmatched to any gene: 8. The CDR3 has 16 amino acids. Germline CDR1 LNHDA, CDR2 SQIVND (reference sequence). The CDR3, as DNA: TGTGCCAGTAGTATGGAGTCGAACAGGGGGAACACTGAAGCTTTCTTT. Amino acids: CASSMESNRGNTEAFF.

This rearrangement joins TRBV19 to TRBJ1-4; TRBD1 might be the D (6 bases). V gave up 6 bases and J gave up 4 bases, with 12 bases separating them. This CDR3 region has 14 residues. CDR1 and CDR2 from the germline V gene are LNHDA and SQIVND (reference sequence). As DNA, the CDR3 is TGTGCCAGTAGCCGACAGGATTTTAATGAAAAACTGTTTTTT. This gives the protein CASSRQDFNEKLFF.

This clone was observed a few times. The V and J genes are TRBV27 and TRBJ1-2, with D perhaps TRBD1 (5 bases). Trimming pared 5 bases from V and 8 bases from J, leaving 15 bases between. This CDR3 is 13 amino acids long. Germline lookup yields CDR1 MNHEY and CDR2 SMNVEV (reference sequence). In DNA, the CDR3 is TGTGCCAGCAGTCTAGCCGGGGGAGTAGGCTACACCTTC. Its protein is CASSLAGGVGYTF.

This clone was observed many times. This rearrangement joins TRBV3-1 (or the pseudogene TRBV3-2) to TRBJ2-7; D may be TRBD2 (6 bases). Between the trimmed V and J ends, which lost 3 bases and 6 bases, there was a span of 18 bases. This CDR3 has 15 amino acids. CDR1 is LGHDT and CDR2 is YNNKEL in the germline V gene (reference sequence). The CDR3 bases are TGTGCCAGCAGCCACGCTGGCCAGGGAGGCTCCGAGCAGTACTTC. The encoded protein is CASSHAGQGGSEQYF.

A single count supports this clone. J is TRBJ2-7 and V is TRBV6-5; D is perhaps TRBD2 (5 bases). The CDR3 runs 13 residues. V was clipped by 2 bases and J by 2 bases, with 7 bases between them. Germline-derived CDR1 and CDR2 are MNHEY and SVGAGI. CDR3 loop: CASSYAGAYEQYF. Written as DNA, the CDR3 is TGTGCCAGCAGTTACGCCGGGGCCTACGAGCAGTACTTC.

The rearrangement joins TRBV12-3 or TRBV12-4 to TRBJ2-1; D is possibly TRBD2 (6 bases). The V and J ends lost 4 bases and 12 bases respectively, with 13 bases between them. CDR3 length: 12 amino acids. The DNA of the CDR3 is TGTGCCAGCAGTTCGGAGGGTTTGGGGCAGTTCTTC. This codes for CASSSEGLGQFF.

The chain uses TRBV2 and TRBJ2-7; D uncertain. V lost 3 bases to trimming and J lost 3 bases, with 6 bases between them. This CDR3 is built from 12 residues. The V gene's germline CDR1 is SNHLY and CDR2 FYNNEI. The CDR3 here is CASSDELYEQYF. CDR3 nucleotides: TGTGCCAGCAGTGACGAGCTCTACGAGCAGTACTTC.

This chain connects TRBV13 to TRBJ1-2; the D gene is possibly TRBD1 (6 bases). With 8 bases removed from V and 2 bases from J, the gap between germline ends came to 9 bases. The V gene's germline CDR1 is PRHDT and CDR2 FYEKMQ (reference sequence). The CDR3 extends over 12 amino acids. DNA of the CDR3: TGTGCCAGCGGAGACAGGAACTATGGCTACACCTTC. It yields the protein CASGDRNYGYTF.

The chain employs TRBV19 and TRBJ1-5; D perhaps matches TRBD1 (5 bases). The CDR3 is made up of 14 amino acids. Germline V lookup: CDR1 LNHDA, CDR2 SQIVND (reference sequence). The V and J ends lost 3 bases and 0 bases respectively, with 6 bases between them. CDR3 region: CASSMGGSNQPQHF. CDR3 nucleotides: TGTGCCAGTAGTATGGGGGGTAGCAATCAGCCCCAGCATTTT.

This chain joins TRBV11-2 and TRBJ2-1; possible D gene TRBD2, 5 bases. This CDR3 region has 11 residues. The germline V gene has CDR1 SGHAT and CDR2 FQNNGV. V was pared by 3 bases and J by 9 bases, with 6 bases between. The CDR3 here is CASSFAGEQFF. In DNA form, the CDR3 reads TGTGCCAGCAGCTTTGCGGGTGAGCAGTTCTTC.

This rearrangement joins TRBV19 to TRBJ1-1; 7 nucleotides align to TRBD1. V shed 1 base, J shed 0 bases, and the junction held 5 bases outside the gene matches. From germline, CDR1 is LNHDA and CDR2 SQIVND (reference sequence). This CDR3 has 16 amino acids. The CDR3 sequence: CASSIVTGTVNTEAFF. CDR3 DNA sequence: TGTGCCAGTAGTATAGTTACCGGGACAGTGAACACTGAAGCTTTCTTT. The entire variable domain, with the rest obtained from reference TRBV19 and TRBJ1-1, is as follows: DGGITQSPKYLFRKEGQNVTLSCEQNLNHDAMYWYRQDPGQGLRLIYYSQIVNDFQKGDIAEGYSVSREKKESFPLTVTSAQKNPTAFYLCASSIVTGTVNTEAFFGQGTRLTVV.

This clone showed up just once. This chain uses TRBV27 with TRBJ2-1; the match to TRBD2 covers 8 bases. Germline CDR1 reads MNHEY; CDR2 reads SMNVEV (reference sequence). The junction had 5 bases not matched to a gene; V was cut back by 7 bases and J by 0 bases. The CDR3 consists of 15 residues. The CDR3 DNA follows: TGTGCCAGCAAGCGGGGGAGCAGCTCCTACAATGAGCAGTTCTTC. It encodes CASKRGSSSYNEQFF.

The chain employs TRBV9 and TRBJ2-1; 7 bases are a match to TRBD1. The CDR3 covers 14 residues. CDR1 SGDLS and CDR2 YYNGEE come from the germline V gene. With 2 bases clipped from V and 8 bases from J, the junction kept 7 bases outside the gene matches. CDR3 sequence: CASSVGTDGYEQFF. The CDR3 bases are TGTGCCAGCAGCGTTGGGACAGATGGATATGAGCAGTTCTTC.

The chain links TRBV19 to TRBJ1-2; TRBD1 matches at 7 bases. The CDR3 is 15 residues long. Unmatched junction bases numbered 10, after V lost 4 bases and J lost 5 bases. The germline V gene has CDR1 LNHDA and CDR2 SQIVND (reference sequence). The CDR3 spells CASSTTKTGTYGYTF. The CDR3 nucleotides are TGTGCCAGTAGTACTACAAAGACAGGGACTTATGGCTACACCTTC. Complete variable domain (other parts from reference TRBV19 and TRBJ1-2): DGGITQSPKYLFRKEGQNVTLSCEQNLNHDAMYWYRQDPGQGLRLIYYSQIVNDFQKGDIAEGYSVSREKKESFPLTVTSAQKNPTAFYLCASSTTKTGTYGYTFGSGTRLTVV.

The chain recombines TRBV12-3 or TRBV12-4 with TRBJ1-5; D gene unclear. V lost 5 bases, J lost 3 bases, and 8 bases lay in between. The CDR3 length is 13 residues. The CDR3 coding sequence is TGTGCCAGCAGTCTCTTAGACAATCAGCCCCAGCATTTT. Translated, it gives CASSLLDNQPQHF.

The chain carries TRBV19 and TRBJ1-4; TRBD1 might be the D (6 bases). From germline, CDR1 is LNHDA and CDR2 SQIVND (reference sequence). Trimming removed 0 bases from V and 7 bases from J, with 9 bases in between. The CDR3 length is 14 residues. The CDR3 spells CASSIDIGGEKLFF. CDR3 DNA: TGTGCCAGTAGTATAGATATAGGGGGTGAAAAACTGTTTTTT.

This clone was observed a few times. The chain employs TRBV19 and TRBJ1-1, with TRBD1 matching 8 bases. This CDR3 contains 14 residues. The V gene's germline CDR1 is LNHDA and CDR2 SQIVND (reference sequence). Trimming at V came to 4 bases and at J to 1 base, leaving 2 bases not matched to a gene. The CDR3 here is CASSKGTGNTEAFF. CDR3 sequence (DNA): TGTGCCAGTAGTAAAGGGACAGGGAACACTGAAGCTTTCTTT.

The chain joins TRBV5-1 to TRBJ1-1; 8 nucleotides line up with TRBD1. The length of the CDR3 is 14 residues. Germline trimming cut 5 bases from V and 4 bases from J; bases unmatched to any gene: 7. Germline V gene lookup returns CDR1 SGHRS and CDR2 YFSETQ. The CDR3, as DNA: TGCGCCAGCAGTACTGTGACAGGGGCCACTGAAGCTTTCTTT. Encoded protein: CASSTVTGATEAFF.

The chain has TRBV19 and TRBJ1-2, with 10 bases identical to TRBD1. The CDR3 covers 15 residues. V trimming: 3 bases; J trimming: 5 bases; junction bases outside the gene matches: 6. Germline-derived CDR1 and CDR2 are LNHDA and SQIVND (reference sequence). The CDR3, as DNA: TGTGCCAGTAGTATGATTGAGGGACAGGGGTATGGCTACACCTTC. This encodes CASSMIEGQGYGYTF.

This chain uses TRBV18 with TRBJ2-1, with 8 bases fitting TRBD2. Per germline, CDR1 KGHSH and CDR2 LQKENI. V lost 5 bases and J lost 6; bases outside the gene matches: 12. CDR3 length: 16 residues. CDR3 residues: CASSSSGGGSVNEQFF. Here the CDR3 DNA reads TGTGCCAGCTCATCCTCGGGGGGGGGTTCGGTCAATGAGCAGTTCTTC.